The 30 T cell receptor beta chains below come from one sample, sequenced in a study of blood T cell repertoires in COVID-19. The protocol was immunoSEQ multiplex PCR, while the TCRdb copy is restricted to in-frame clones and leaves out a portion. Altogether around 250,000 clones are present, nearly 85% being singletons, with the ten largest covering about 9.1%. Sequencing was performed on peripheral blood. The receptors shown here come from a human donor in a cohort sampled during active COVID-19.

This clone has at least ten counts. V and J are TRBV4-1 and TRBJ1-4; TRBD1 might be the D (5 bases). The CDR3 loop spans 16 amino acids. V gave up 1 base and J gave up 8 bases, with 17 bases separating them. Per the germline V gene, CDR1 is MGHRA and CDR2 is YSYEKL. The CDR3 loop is CASSQGNLGEIEKLFF. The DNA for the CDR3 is TGCGCCAGCAGCCAAGGAAATTTAGGGGAAATCGAAAAACTGTTTTTT.

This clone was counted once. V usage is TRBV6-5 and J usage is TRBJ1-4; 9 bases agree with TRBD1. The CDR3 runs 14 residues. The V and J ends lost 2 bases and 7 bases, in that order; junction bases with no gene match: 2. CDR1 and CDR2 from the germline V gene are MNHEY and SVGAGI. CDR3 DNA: TGTGCCAGCAGTTACACAGGGGGCGTTGAAAAACTGTTTTTT. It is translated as CASSYTGGVEKLFF.

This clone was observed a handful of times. Here the CDR3 reads CASSITGENTEAFF. The CDR3 DNA reads TGTGCCAGCAGTATTACAGGGGAAAACACTGAAGCTTTCTTT. The chain carries TRBV6-6 and TRBJ1-1; 7 nucleotides align to TRBD1. V trimming: 5 bases; J trimming: 2 bases; junction bases outside the gene matches: 5. Per the germline V gene, CDR1 is MNHNY and CDR2 is SVGAGI (reference sequence). This CDR3 has 14 amino acids.

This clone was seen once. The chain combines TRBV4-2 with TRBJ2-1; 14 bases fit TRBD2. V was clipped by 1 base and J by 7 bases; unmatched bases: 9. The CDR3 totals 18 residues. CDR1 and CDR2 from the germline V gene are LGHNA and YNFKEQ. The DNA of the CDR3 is TGTGCCAGCAGCCAAGGACTAGCGGGGGGGCCGGTTGGTAATGAGCAGTTCTTC. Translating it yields CASSQGLAGGPVGNEQFF.

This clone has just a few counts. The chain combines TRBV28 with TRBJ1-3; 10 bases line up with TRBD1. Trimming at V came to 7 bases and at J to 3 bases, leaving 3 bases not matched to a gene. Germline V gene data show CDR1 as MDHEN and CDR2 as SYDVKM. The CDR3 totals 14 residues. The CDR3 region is CASTRTGGGNTIYF. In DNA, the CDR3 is TGTGCCAGCACCCGGACAGGGGGTGGAAACACCATATATTTT. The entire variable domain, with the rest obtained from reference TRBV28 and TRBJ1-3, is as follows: DVKVTQSSRYLVKRTGEKVFLECVQDMDHENMFWYRQDPGLGLRLIYFSYDVKMKEKGDIPEGYSVSREKKERFSLILESASTNQTSMYLCASTRTGGGNTIYFGEGSWLTVV.

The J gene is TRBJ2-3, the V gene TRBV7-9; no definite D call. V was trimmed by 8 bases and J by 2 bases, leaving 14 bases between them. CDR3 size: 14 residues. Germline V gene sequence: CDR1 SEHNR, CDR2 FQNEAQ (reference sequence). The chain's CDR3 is CASCGYPNTDTQYF. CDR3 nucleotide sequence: TGTGCCAGCTGCGGCTACCCGAACACAGATACGCAGTATTTT.

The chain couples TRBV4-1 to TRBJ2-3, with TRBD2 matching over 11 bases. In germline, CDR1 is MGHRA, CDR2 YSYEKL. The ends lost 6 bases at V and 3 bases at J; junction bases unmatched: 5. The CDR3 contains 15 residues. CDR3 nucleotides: TGCGCCAGCAGTCAAATAGCGGGGGGGACAGATACGCAGTATTTT. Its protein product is CASSQIAGGTDTQYF.

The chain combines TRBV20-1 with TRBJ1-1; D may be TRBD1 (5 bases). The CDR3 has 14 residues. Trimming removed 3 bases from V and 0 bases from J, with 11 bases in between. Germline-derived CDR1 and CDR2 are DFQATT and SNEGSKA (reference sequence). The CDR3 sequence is CSASSGGMNTEAFF. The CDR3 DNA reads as TGCAGTGCTAGTAGCGGGGGGATGAACACTGAAGCTTTCTTT.

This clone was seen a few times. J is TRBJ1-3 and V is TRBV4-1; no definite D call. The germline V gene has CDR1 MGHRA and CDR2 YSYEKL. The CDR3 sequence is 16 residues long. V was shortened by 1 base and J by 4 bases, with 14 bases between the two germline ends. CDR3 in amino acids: CASSQVQRAAGNTIYF. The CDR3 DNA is TGCGCCAGCAGCCAAGTACAGCGAGCGGCAGGAAACACCATATATTTT.

CDR3 amino acids: CASSQGFEYEQYF. CDR3 DNA: TGCGCCAGCAGCCAGGGTTTCGAGTACGAGCAGTACTTC. This chain joins TRBV10-2 and TRBJ2-7; D may be TRBD1 (5 bases). V was shortened by 6 bases and J by 4 bases, with 13 bases between the two germline ends. CDR1 WSHSY and CDR2 SAAADI come from the germline V gene. This CDR3 comprises 13 residues.

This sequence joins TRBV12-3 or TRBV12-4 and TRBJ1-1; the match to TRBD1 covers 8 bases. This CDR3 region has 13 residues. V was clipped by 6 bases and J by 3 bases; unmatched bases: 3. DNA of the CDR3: TGTGCCAGCAGGGGACAGGCCCACACTGAAGCTTTCTTT. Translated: CASRGQAHTEAFF.

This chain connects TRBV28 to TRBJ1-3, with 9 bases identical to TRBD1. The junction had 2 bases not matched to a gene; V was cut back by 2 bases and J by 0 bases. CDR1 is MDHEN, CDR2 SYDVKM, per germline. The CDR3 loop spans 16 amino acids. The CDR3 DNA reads TGTGCCAGCAGTTTAGGGACAGGGAGCTCTGGAAACACCATATATTTT. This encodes CASSLGTGSSGNTIYF.

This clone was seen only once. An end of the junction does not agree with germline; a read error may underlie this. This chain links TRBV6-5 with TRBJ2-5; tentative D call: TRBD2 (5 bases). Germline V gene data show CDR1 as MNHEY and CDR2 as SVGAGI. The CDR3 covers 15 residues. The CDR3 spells CASSYWLEDGETQYF. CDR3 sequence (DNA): TGTGCCAGCAGCTACTGGCTGGAGGATGGAGAGACCCAGTACTTC.

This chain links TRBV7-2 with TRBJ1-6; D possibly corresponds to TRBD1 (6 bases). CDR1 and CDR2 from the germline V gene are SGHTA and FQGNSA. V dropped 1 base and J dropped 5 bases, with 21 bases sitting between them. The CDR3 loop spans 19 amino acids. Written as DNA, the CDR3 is TGTGCCAGCAGCTTAGGCTGGGAGGGGGGCAGAGGAAATAATTCACCCCTCCACTTT. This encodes CASSLGWEGGRGNNSPLHF.

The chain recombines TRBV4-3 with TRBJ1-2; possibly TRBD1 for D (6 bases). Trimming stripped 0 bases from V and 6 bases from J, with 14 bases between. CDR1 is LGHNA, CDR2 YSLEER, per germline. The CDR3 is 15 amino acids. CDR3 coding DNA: TGCGCCAGCAGCCAAGAGGACAGCCTCGTGAATGGCTACACCTTC. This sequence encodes CASSQEDSLVNGYTF.

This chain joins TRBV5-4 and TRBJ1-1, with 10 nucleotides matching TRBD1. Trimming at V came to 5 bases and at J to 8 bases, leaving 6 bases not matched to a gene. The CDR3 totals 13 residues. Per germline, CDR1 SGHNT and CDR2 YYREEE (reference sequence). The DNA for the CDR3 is TGTGCCAGCAGGGCGGGACAGGGGAAAGAAGCTTTCTTT. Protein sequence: CASRAGQGKEAFF.

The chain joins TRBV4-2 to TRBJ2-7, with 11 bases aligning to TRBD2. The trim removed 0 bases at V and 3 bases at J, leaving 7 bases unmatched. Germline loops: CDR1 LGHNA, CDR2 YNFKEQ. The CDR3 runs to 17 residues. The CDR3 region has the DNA TGTGCCAGCAGCCAAGAGACTAGCGGGGTCCTAAACTACGAGCAGTACTTC. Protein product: CASSQETSGVLNYEQYF.

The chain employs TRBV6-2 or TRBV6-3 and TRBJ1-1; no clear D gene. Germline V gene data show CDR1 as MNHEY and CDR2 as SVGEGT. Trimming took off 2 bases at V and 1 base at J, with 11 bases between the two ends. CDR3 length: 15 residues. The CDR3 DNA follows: TGTGCCAGCAGTTACCCCCCCGGGGAGAACACTGAAGCTTTCTTT. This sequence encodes CASSYPPGENTEAFF.

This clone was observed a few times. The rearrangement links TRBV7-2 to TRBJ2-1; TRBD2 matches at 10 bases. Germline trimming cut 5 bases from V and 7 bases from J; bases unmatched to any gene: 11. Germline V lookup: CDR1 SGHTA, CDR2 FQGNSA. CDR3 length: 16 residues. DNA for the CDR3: TGTGCCAGCAGCAGAGGGCTAGCGGGAGCCAGGAATGAGCAGTTCTTC. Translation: CASSRGLAGARNEQFF.

CDR3 in amino acids: CASSHRPGGHTEAFF. In DNA form, the CDR3 reads TGTGCCAGCAGCCACCGCCCAGGGGGTCACACTGAAGCTTTCTTT. The rearrangement joins TRBV27 to TRBJ1-1; 7 nucleotides match TRBD1. This CDR3 has 15 amino acids. The germline gives CDR1 MNHEY, CDR2 SMNVEV (reference sequence). Trimming took 6 bases from V and 3 from J; bases not matched to a gene: 10.

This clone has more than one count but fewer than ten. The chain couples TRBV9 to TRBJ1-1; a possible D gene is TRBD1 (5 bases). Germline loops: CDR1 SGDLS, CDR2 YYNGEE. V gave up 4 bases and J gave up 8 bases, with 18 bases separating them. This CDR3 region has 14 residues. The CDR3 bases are TGTGCCAGCAGCCGATGGGAGGGGCCCGGGGAAGCTTTCTTT. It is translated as CASSRWEGPGEAFF.

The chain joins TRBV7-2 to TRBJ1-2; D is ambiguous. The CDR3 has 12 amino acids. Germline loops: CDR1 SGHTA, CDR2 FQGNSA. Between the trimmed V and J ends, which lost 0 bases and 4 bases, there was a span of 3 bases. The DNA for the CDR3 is TGTGCCAGCAGCTTAGCAGCCTATGGCTACACCTTC. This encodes CASSLAAYGYTF.

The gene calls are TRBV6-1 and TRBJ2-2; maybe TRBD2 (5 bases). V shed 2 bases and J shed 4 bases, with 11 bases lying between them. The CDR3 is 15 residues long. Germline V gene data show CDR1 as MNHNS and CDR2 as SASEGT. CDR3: CASSEFSGSTGELFF. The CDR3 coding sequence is TGTGCCAGCAGTGAATTTTCGGGGTCCACCGGGGAGCTGTTTTTT.

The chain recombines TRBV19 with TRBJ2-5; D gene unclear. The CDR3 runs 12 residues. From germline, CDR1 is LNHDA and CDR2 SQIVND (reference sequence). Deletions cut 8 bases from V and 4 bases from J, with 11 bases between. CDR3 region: CASVGGGETQYF. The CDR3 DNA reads TGTGCCAGTGTCGGCGGTGGAGAGACCCAGTACTTC.

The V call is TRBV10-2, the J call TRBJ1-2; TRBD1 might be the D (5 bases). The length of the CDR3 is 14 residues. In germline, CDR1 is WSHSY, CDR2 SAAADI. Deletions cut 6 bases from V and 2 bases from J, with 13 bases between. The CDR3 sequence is CASSSGTANYGYTF. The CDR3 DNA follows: TGCGCCAGCAGCAGCGGGACCGCGAACTATGGCTACACCTTC.

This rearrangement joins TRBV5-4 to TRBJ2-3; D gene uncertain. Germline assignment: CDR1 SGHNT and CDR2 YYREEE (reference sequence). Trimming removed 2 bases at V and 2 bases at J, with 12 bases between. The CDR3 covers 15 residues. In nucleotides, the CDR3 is TGTGCCAGCAGCTTACAAGGCGGAAACACAGATACGCAGTATTTT. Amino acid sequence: CASSLQGGNTDTQYF.

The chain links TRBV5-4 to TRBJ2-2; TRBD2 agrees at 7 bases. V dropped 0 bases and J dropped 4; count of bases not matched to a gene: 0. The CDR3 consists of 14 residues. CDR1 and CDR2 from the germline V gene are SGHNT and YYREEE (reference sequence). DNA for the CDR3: TGTGCCAGCAGCTTGGCTAGCGGCACCGGGGAGCTGTTTTTT. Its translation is CASSLASGTGELFF.

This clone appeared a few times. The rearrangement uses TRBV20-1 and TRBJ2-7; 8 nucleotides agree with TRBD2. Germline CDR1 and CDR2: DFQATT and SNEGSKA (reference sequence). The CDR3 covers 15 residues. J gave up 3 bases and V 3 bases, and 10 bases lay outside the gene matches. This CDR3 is CSASPTSGPVYEQYF. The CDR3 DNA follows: TGCAGTGCTAGTCCCACTAGCGGACCCGTCTACGAGCAGTACTTC.

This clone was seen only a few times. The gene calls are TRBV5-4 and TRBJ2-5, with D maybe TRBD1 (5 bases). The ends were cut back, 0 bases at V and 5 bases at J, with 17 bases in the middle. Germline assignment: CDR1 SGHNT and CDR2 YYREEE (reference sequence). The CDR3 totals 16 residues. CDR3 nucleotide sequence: TGTGCCAGCAGCTTGGCCCTGAGTAGGGGCCAGGAGACCCAGTACTTC. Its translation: CASSLALSRGQETQYF.

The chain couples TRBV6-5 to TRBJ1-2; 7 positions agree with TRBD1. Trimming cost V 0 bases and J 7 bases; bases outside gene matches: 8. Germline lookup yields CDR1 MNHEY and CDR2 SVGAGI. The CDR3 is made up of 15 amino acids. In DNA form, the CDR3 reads TGTGCCAGCAGTTACTCTGACAGGGTAGCGAGTGGCTACACCTTC. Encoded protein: CASSYSDRVASGYTF.